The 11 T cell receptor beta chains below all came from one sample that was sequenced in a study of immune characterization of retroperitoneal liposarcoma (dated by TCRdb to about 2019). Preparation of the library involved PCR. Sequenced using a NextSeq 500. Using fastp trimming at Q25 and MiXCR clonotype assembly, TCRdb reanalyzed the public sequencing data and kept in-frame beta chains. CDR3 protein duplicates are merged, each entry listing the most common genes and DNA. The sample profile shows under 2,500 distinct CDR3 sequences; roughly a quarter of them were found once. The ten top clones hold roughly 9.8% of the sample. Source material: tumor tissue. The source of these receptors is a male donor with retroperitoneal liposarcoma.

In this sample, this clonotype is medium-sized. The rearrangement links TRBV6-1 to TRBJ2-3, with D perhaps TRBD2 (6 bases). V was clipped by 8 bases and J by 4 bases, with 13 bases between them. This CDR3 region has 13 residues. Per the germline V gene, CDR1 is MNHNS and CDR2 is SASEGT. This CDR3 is CASGGLDADTQYF. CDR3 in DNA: TGTGCCAGCGGAGGGTTAGACGCAGATACGCAGTATTTT.

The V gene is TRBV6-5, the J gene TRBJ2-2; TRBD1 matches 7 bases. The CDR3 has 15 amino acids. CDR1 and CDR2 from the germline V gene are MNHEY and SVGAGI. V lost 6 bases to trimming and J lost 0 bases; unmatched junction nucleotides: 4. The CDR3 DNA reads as TGTGCCAGCAGCGCCGGGACAGCGAACACCGGGGAGCTGTTTTTT. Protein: CASSAGTANTGELFF.

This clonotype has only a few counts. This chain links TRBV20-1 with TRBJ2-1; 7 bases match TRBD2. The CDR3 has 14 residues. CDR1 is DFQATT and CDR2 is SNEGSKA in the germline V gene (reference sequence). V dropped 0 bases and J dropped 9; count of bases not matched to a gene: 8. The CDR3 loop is CSARDGGSLSEQFF. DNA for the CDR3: TGCAGTGCTAGAGATGGCGGGAGCTTAAGTGAGCAGTTCTTC.

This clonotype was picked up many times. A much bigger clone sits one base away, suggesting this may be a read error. The CDR3, as DNA: TGTGCCACCAGTGATTTGCATTTCGGGGGGGAAGAGACCCAGTTCTTC. Translating gives CATSDLHFGGEETQFF. V usage is TRBV24-1 and J usage is TRBJ2-1, with 8 bases fitting TRBD2. The V gene end was trimmed by 0 bases and the J gene end by 13 bases; junction bases not matched to a gene: 13. CDR1 KGHDR and CDR2 SFDVKD come from the germline V gene. This CDR3 has 16 amino acids.

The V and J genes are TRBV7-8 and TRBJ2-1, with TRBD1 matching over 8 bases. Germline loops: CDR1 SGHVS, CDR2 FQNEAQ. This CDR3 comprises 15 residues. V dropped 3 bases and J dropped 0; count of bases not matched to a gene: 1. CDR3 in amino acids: CASSLTGASYNEQFF. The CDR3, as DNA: TGTGCCAGCAGCTTGACAGGGGCCTCCTACAATGAGCAGTTCTTC.

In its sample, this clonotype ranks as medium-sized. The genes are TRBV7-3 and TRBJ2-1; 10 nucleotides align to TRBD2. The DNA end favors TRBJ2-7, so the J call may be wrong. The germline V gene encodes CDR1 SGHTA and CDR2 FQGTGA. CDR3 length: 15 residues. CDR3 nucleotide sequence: TGTGCCAGCAGCGAAGGGACTAGCGTAGACAATGAGCAGTACTTC. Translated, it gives CASSEGTSVDNEQYF.

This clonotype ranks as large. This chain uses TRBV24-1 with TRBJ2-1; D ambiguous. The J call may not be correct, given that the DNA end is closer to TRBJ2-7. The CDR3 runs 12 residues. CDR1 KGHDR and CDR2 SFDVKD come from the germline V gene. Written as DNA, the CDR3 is TGTGCCACCAGTGATTTCCGACTTGAGCAGTACTTC. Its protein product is CATSDFRLEQYF.

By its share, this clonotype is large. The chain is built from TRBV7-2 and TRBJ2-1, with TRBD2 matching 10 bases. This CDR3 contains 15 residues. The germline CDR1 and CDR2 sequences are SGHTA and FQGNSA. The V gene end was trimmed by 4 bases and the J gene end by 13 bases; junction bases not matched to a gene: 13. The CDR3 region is CASSSPGLARETQFF. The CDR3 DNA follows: TGTGCCAGCAGCTCCCCGGGACTAGCGAGAGAGACCCAGTTCTTC.

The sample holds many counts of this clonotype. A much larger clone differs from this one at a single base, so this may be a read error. The CDR3 sequence: CASSSGTAAYEQFF. CDR3 bases: TGTGCCAGCAGTAGCGGGACAGCAGCCTACGAGCAGTTCTTC. This chain uses TRBV6-1 with TRBJ2-1; either TRBD1 or TRBD2 may supply D (7 bases each). The CDR3 covers 14 residues. Deletions cut 5 bases from V and 10 bases from J, with 18 bases between. Germline values: CDR1 MNHNS, CDR2 SASEGT.

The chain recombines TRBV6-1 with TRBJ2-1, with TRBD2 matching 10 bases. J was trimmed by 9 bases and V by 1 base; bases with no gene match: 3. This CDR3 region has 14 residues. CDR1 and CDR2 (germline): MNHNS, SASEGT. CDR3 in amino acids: CASSEGLAGLEQFF. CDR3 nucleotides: TGTGCCAGCAGTGAAGGACTAGCGGGCCTTGAGCAGTTCTTC.

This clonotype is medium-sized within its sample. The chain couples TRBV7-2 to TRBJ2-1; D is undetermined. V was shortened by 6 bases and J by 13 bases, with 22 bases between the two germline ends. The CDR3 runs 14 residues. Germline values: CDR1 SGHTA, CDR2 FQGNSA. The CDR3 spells CASRAADILETQFF. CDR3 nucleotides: TGTGCCAGCAGGGCTGCGGATATATTGGAGACCCAGTTCTTC.